This entry lists 8 T cell receptor beta chains sequenced from one sample in a study of blood T cell repertoires in COVID-19 (dated by TCRdb to about 2020). To prepare the library, the immunoSEQ multiplex PCR assay was applied. The table was pulled from immuneACCESS by TCRdb, which kept in-frame rearrangements only. Such tables lose some clones; where checked, under half of the loss comes from unresolved V genes, and the rest has no known cause. In all, the sample holds about 100,000 clones, and around 87% of those were seen once. The ten largest clones take up roughly 12% of the sample. The material sequenced was peripheral blood. The receptors shown here come from a woman aged 30 to 39 with acute or convalescent COVID-19.

The rearrangement uses TRBV12-3 or TRBV12-4 and TRBJ1-5; the match to TRBD1 covers 7 bases. The CDR3 spans 12 residues. The V segment lost 6 bases and the J segment 7 bases; nucleotides outside the gene matches: 3. The chain's CDR3 is CASRGTEQPQHF. The CDR3, as DNA: TGTGCCAGCAGGGGGACAGAGCAGCCCCAGCATTTT.

V and J are TRBV28 and TRBJ2-7, with D perhaps TRBD1 (5 bases). This CDR3 is 15 amino acids long. Germline V gene lookup returns CDR1 MDHEN and CDR2 SYDVKM. V shed 3 bases and J shed 1 base, with 13 bases lying between them. CDR3 DNA sequence: TGTGCCAGCAGTTTTTCCCCTGGGGCGTCCTACGAGCAGTACTTC. Protein sequence: CASSFSPGASYEQYF.

The chain links TRBV2 to TRBJ1-6; D not resolved. The germline V gene has CDR1 SNHLY and CDR2 FYNNEI. V lost 6 bases to trimming and J lost 0 bases, with 12 bases between them. The CDR3 covers 16 residues. The CDR3 bases are TGTGCCAGCAGCCCGGGGAGGTACTCCTATAATTCACCCCTCCACTTT. Residues: CASSPGRYSYNSPLHF.

This rearrangement joins TRBV2 to TRBJ2-7; TRBD2 might be the D (6 bases). V lost 7 bases to trimming and J lost 4 bases, with 17 bases between them. Germline CDR1 SNHLY, CDR2 FYNNEI. The CDR3 contains 14 residues. The CDR3 spells CASKGTFLGYEQYF. For the CDR3, the DNA is TGTGCCAGCAAGGGGACTTTTCTCGGGTACGAGCAGTACTTC.

V gene TRBV5-4 combines with J gene TRBJ2-3; unclear D gene. The CDR3 totals 14 residues. Germline values: CDR1 SGHNT, CDR2 YYREEE (reference sequence). Trimming shortened V by 3 bases and J by 1 base, and 9 bases separated the two germline ends. CDR3 bases: TGTGCCAGCAGCTCCGGTTCCGGCACAGATACGCAGTATTTT. Its translation is CASSSGSGTDTQYF.

The table lists this clone with a count of one. The chain joins TRBV2 to TRBJ2-1, with D possibly TRBD2 on 7 matching bases. CDR1 SNHLY and CDR2 FYNNEI come from the germline V gene. V gave up 1 base and J gave up 8 bases, with 18 bases separating them. The CDR3 is made up of 16 amino acids. The CDR3 spells CASSEGVGGQGYEQFF. Here the CDR3 DNA reads TGTGCCAGCAGTGAAGGGGTCGGGGGGCAAGGCTATGAGCAGTTCTTC.

This chain uses TRBV28 with TRBJ2-7; 13 bases align to TRBD2. There are 22 residues in the CDR3. The germline V gene has CDR1 MDHEN and CDR2 SYDVKM. J lost 2 bases, V lost 11 bases, and 30 bases had no gene match. The CDR3 sequence is CAVTDNPLLAGGRPRGTYEQYF. The CDR3 DNA sequence: TGTGCCGTCACCGATAATCCCTTACTAGCGGGGGGGAGACCTCGGGGCACCTACGAGCAGTACTTC.

Note on this clone: The same CDR3 can be traced to other DNA sequences in this sample. V usage is TRBV3-1 (or the pseudogene TRBV3-2) and J usage is TRBJ1-5, with D unresolved. Germline CDR1 LGHDT, CDR2 YNNKEL (reference sequence). Trimming left V 1 base short and J 1 base short, with 8 bases between. The CDR3 consists of 15 residues. The CDR3 region is CASSQGSGSNQPQHF. The CDR3 region has the DNA TGTGCCAGCAGCCAAGGGTCGGGAAGCAATCAGCCCCAGCATTTT.